The T cell receptor (beta chain) described here comes from a study of early T cells in non-severe SARS-CoV-2 infection. Using its own MiXCR run on the 5' RACE reads, TCRdb lists one record per CDR3 protein. The data contain about 42,000 distinct CDR3 sequences, around 6.8% of them singletons. With V trimmed by 5 bases and J by 4 bases, 7 bases remained unmatched. Germline lookup yields CDR1 MNHEY and CDR2 SMNVEV (reference sequence). This CDR3 has 16 residues. This TCR derives from an adult who was a healthcare worker with PCR-confirmed SARS-CoV-2 infection or an uninfected control (not recorded which). The sequencing sample was made of whole blood. This sequence joins TRBV27 and TRBJ1-6, with TRBD1 identical over 8 bases. CDR3 sequence (DNA): TGTGCCAGCAGTCCCTCAGGGGGCTCTTATAATTCACCCCTCCACTTT. It codes for CASSPSGGSYNSPLHF.